Below are 21 T cell receptor beta chains sequenced from a single sample in a study of T cell changes during pregnancy in multiple sclerosis. This table comes from immunoSEQ multiplex PCR, and its TCRdb copy is limited to in-frame clones, with some not included. This table holds tens of thousands of clones, 80% to 90% found once. Sequenced material: CD8+ T cells from peripheral blood mononuclear cells, taken in the second trimester of pregnancy. These TCRs come from a female donor with multiple sclerosis, enrolled in a pregnancy study.

This chain uses TRBV6-5 with TRBJ2-5; D perhaps matches TRBD2 (5 bases). This CDR3 is 13 amino acids long. Trimming cost V 5 bases and J 3 bases, with 10 bases left between them. Germline CDR1 MNHEY, CDR2 SVGAGI. The CDR3 loop reads CASSPREEETQYF. CDR3 nucleotides: TGTGCCAGCAGTCCCCGGGAAGAAGAGACCCAGTACTTC.

This chain joins TRBV5-6 and TRBJ2-7, with 7 bases lining up with TRBD2. The CDR3 is 15 amino acids. The germline V gene has CDR1 SGHDT and CDR2 YYEEEE. With V trimmed by 2 bases and J by 0 bases, 5 bases remained unmatched. This chain's CDR3 is CASSFRGGGSYEQYF. The CDR3 DNA sequence: TGTGCCAGCAGCTTCAGAGGCGGGGGCTCCTACGAGCAGTACTTC.

This chain connects TRBV27 to TRBJ1-2; weak D call: TRBD1 (6 bases). V was shortened by 4 bases and J by 2 bases, with 11 bases between the two germline ends. Germline CDR1 and CDR2: MNHEY and SMNVEV (reference sequence). The CDR3 is made up of 14 amino acids. CDR3 protein: CASSYQGFNYGYTF. The CDR3 region has the DNA TGTGCCAGCAGTTACCAGGGGTTCAACTATGGCTACACCTTC.

The V call is TRBV6-4, the J call TRBJ1-2; TRBD1 aligns across 7 bases. The V and J ends lost 9 bases and 5 bases, in that order; junction bases with no gene match: 9. The CDR3 contains 13 residues. The germline V gene encodes CDR1 MRHNA and CDR2 SNTAGT. The CDR3 DNA reads as TGTGCCAGTCGACAGGGCGAGGGATATGGCTACACCTTC. Protein product: CASRQGEGYGYTF.

The gene calls are TRBV19 and TRBJ2-5; 7 bases are a match to TRBD1. CDR1 is LNHDA, CDR2 SQIVND, per germline (reference sequence). With V trimmed by 4 bases and J by 4 bases, 6 bases remained unmatched. This CDR3 spans 14 amino acids. This chain's CDR3 is CASSTRGLGETQYF. The CDR3 coding sequence is TGTGCCAGTAGTACAAGGGGGCTGGGAGAGACCCAGTACTTC.

The V call is TRBV6-1, the J call TRBJ2-3; the match to TRBD2 covers 8 bases. The CDR3 spans 16 residues. CDR1 MNHNS and CDR2 SASEGT come from the germline V gene. With 3 bases clipped from V and 5 bases from J, the junction kept 10 bases outside the gene matches. CDR3 loop: CASSEVSGGMVDTQYF. CDR3 DNA: TGTGCCAGCAGTGAGGTGTCGGGAGGGATGGTAGATACGCAGTATTTT.

The chain recombines TRBV6-4 with TRBJ2-1; the match to TRBD2 covers 9 bases. After removal of 3 bases from V and 7 bases from J, the junction contained 7 bases not matched to a gene. Germline lookup yields CDR1 MRHNA and CDR2 SNTAGT. The CDR3 totals 15 residues. CDR3 DNA sequence: TGTGCCAGCAGTGAATCGGCTAGCGGGGTGAATGAGCAGTTCTTC. It translates to CASSESASGVNEQFF.

The chain is built from TRBV7-6 and TRBJ2-1; TRBD2 matches at 12 bases. Trimming removed 5 bases from V and 7 bases from J; junction bases left unmatched: 12. The CDR3 has 17 amino acids. Germline assignment: CDR1 SGHVS and CDR2 FNYEAQ. DNA for the CDR3: TGTGCCAGCAGCCCTACCCTAGCGGGGGGGGGCGGAAATGAGCAGTTCTTC. It specifies CASSPTLAGGGGNEQFF. Full variable domain (outside the CDR3, taken from reference TRBV7-6 and TRBJ2-1): GAGVSQSPRYKVTKRGQDVALRCDPISGHVSLYWYRQALGQGPEFLTYFNYEAQQDKSGLPNDRFSAERPEGSISTLTIQRTEQRDSAMYRCASSPTLAGGGGNEQFFGPGTRLTVL.

This chain links TRBV19 with TRBJ2-1; 9 nucleotides match TRBD2. The CDR3 length is 13 residues. In germline, CDR1 is LNHDA, CDR2 SQIVND (reference sequence). Trimming removed 10 bases from V and 7 bases from J; junction bases left unmatched: 8. Written as DNA, the CDR3 is TGTGCCACACGGACTAGCGAAGAGAATGAGCAGTTCTTC. As protein: CATRTSEENEQFF.

The chain links TRBV6-1 to TRBJ2-1; a possible D gene is TRBD1 (5 bases). Germline V gene sequence: CDR1 MNHNS, CDR2 SASEGT. CDR3 length: 15 amino acids. V lost 7 bases to trimming and J lost 6 bases, with 19 bases between them. The CDR3 DNA reads as TGTGCCAGCACTCTCCTGGCGGACACCGGCAATGAGCAGTTCTTC. Its translation is CASTLLADTGNEQFF.

This rearrangement joins TRBV5-1 to TRBJ1-4; 8 bases match TRBD1. The CDR3 length is 17 residues. Germline lookup yields CDR1 SGHRS and CDR2 YFSETQ. Trimming removed 10 bases from V and 0 bases from J; junction bases left unmatched: 14. CDR3 nucleotide sequence: TGCGCCGTTCAAGTAGGGGACAGGACTGCAACTAATGAAAAACTGTTTTTT. It codes for CAVQVGDRTATNEKLFF.

The chain has TRBV11-1 and TRBJ2-1, with D unclear. V shed 2 bases and J shed 6 bases, with 11 bases lying between them. The germline CDR1 and CDR2 sequences are SGHAT and FQDESV (reference sequence). There are 14 residues in the CDR3. CDR3 in DNA: TGTGCCAGCAGCTTAATAAACCGGGTCAATGAGCAGTTCTTC. Amino acid sequence: CASSLINRVNEQFF.

This clone has just a few counts. V usage is TRBV4-3 and J usage is TRBJ2-2, with D hard to call. Trimming removed 1 base from V and 1 base from J, with 4 bases in between. CDR1 is LGHNA, CDR2 YSLEER, per germline. CDR3 length: 14 residues. The CDR3 sequence: CASSQAGNTGELFF. As DNA, the CDR3 is TGCGCCAGCAGCCAAGCGGGGAACACCGGGGAGCTGTTTTTT.

The genes are TRBV28 and TRBJ2-5, with D possibly matching TRBD2 (5 bases). Per the germline V gene, CDR1 is MDHEN and CDR2 is SYDVKM. V lost 2 bases and J lost 4, with 8 bases in between. The CDR3 consists of 13 residues. CDR3 sequence reads: CASSLGLAETQYF. In nucleotides, the CDR3 is TGTGCCAGCAGTTTAGGGCTAGCAGAGACCCAGTACTTC.

The V call is TRBV19, the J call TRBJ2-7; 9 bases are shared with TRBD2. With 4 bases clipped from V and 3 bases from J, the junction kept 7 bases outside the gene matches. The germline V gene has CDR1 LNHDA and CDR2 SQIVND (reference sequence). This CDR3 region has 15 residues. The CDR3 sequence: CASSTTAGGNYEQYF. CDR3 DNA sequence: TGTGCCAGTAGTACGACAGCGGGGGGAAACTACGAGCAGTACTTC.

J is TRBJ1-1 and V is TRBV18; TRBD1 is a possible D gene (6 bases). The V and J ends lost 3 bases and 2 bases respectively, with 22 bases between them. The CDR3 length is 18 residues. Germline V lookup: CDR1 KGHSH, CDR2 LQKENI. CDR3 protein: CASSPAGTPPPTNTEAFF. Written as DNA, the CDR3 is TGTGCCAGCTCACCCGCCGGGACACCACCTCCAACCAACACTGAAGCTTTCTTT.

The rearrangement uses TRBV6-1 and TRBJ1-5; possibly TRBD1 for D (5 bases). The CDR3 loop spans 14 amino acids. CDR1 is MNHNS, CDR2 SASEGT, per germline. Trimming stripped 6 bases from V and 1 base from J, with 10 bases between. CDR3 loop: CASSGGMSNQPQHF. Written as DNA, the CDR3 is TGTGCCAGCAGCGGGGGGATGAGCAATCAGCCCCAGCATTTT.

V and J are TRBV4-3 and TRBJ1-2; possibly TRBD1 for D (5 bases). The germline V gene has CDR1 LGHNA and CDR2 YSLEER. The ends were cut back, 0 bases at V and 7 bases at J, with 18 bases in the middle. This CDR3 is 16 amino acids long. The CDR3 nucleotides read TGCGCCAGCAGCCAAGATCGGCGGGACTCAAGGGGTGGCTACACCTTC. This codes for CASSQDRRDSRGGYTF.

The chain combines TRBV7-8 with TRBJ2-7; 9 positions match TRBD2. Germline CDR1 SGHVS, CDR2 FQNEAQ. V was clipped by 2 bases and J by 3 bases; unmatched bases: 5. This CDR3 comprises 15 residues. The CDR3 coding sequence is TGTGCCAGCAGCTTAAGGGCGGGGGGGGACTACGAGCAGTACTTC. Protein sequence: CASSLRAGGDYEQYF.

The chain is built from TRBV5-1 and TRBJ2-3; 10 bases map to TRBD2. Germline lookup yields CDR1 SGHRS and CDR2 YFSETQ. This CDR3 contains 17 residues. J lost 6 bases, V lost 4 bases, and 14 bases had no gene match. The CDR3 spells CASSPLSGLATGDTQYF. CDR3 DNA: TGCGCCAGCAGCCCGCTCTCGGGACTAGCGACGGGGGATACGCAGTATTTT.

The rearrangement links TRBV19 to TRBJ1-1; a weak D match, TRBD1 (6 bases). The CDR3 spans 14 residues. CDR1 is LNHDA, CDR2 SQIVND, per germline (reference sequence). V dropped 11 bases and J dropped 1 base, with 17 bases sitting between them. CDR3 bases: TGTGCCGTCGGGGGGCCCGGGGAGAACACTGAAGCTTTCTTT. Translation gives CAVGGPGENTEAFF. The whole variable domain, filled in from reference TRBV19 and TRBJ1-1, reads DGGITQSPKYLFRKEGQNVTLSCEQNLNHDAMYWYRQDPGQGLRLIYYSQIVNDFQKGDIAEGYSVSREKKESFPLTVTSAQKNPTAFYLCAVGGPGENTEAFFGQGTRLTVV.